These T cell receptor beta chains were read from a single sample in a study of blood T cell repertoires in COVID-19. Clones were read by immunoSEQ multiplex PCR, and TCRdb kept only the in-frame ones, dropping some. The sample yields about 250,000 clones, 75% to 90% seen once. Sequenced material: peripheral blood. The origin of the receptors is a woman between 40 and 50 years old who had recovered from COVID-19. The CDR3 runs from the conserved cysteine through the conserved F or W.

J gene,V gene,CDR3 length,CDR3 protein
TRBJ1-1,TRBV28,12,CASSEGSTEAFF
TRBJ2-1,TRBV5-4,16,CASSAPGAGGNNEQFF
TRBJ2-1,TRBV4-2,16,CASSQASGVSYNEQFF
TRBJ1-2,TRBV9,15,CASSRTGGANYGYTF
TRBJ1-1,TRBV6-5,15,CASSYGGQANTEAFF
TRBJ1-5,TRBV5-8,15,CASSVADRGNQPQHF
TRBJ2-2,TRBV11-3,14,CASSLFGSTGELFF
TRBJ2-3,TRBV19,12,CASSLTRDTQYF
TRBJ2-2,TRBV6-5,13,CASSYVGTGELFF
TRBJ1-5,TRBV19,14,CASSIQRGGQPQHF
TRBJ2-5,TRBV5-1,19,CASSLVFGRGLGGKETQYF
TRBJ2-6,TRBV27,17,CASTTRLRGVGANVLTF
TRBJ2-7,TRBV6-5,15,CASTKRTGGFYEQYF
TRBJ1-1,TRBV9,14,CASSERWVNTEAFF
TRBJ1-2,TRBV6-1,15,CASSETTGNDGGYTF
TRBJ1-1,TRBV10-3,13,CAITPEMNTEAFF
TRBJ2-6,TRBV19,15,CASSMEGTGANVLTF
TRBJ2-2,TRBV6-2/TRBV6-3,17,CASSTIAGGRNTGELFF
TRBJ2-1,TRBV7-3,15,CASRPGTSSYNEQFF
TRBJ1-6,TRBV5-1,16,CASSLMSDSSNSPLHF
TRBJ2-4,TRBV19,16,CASSIVAAPGVNIQYF
TRBJ2-1,TRBV28,14,CASSVAGGPNEQFF
TRBJ2-3,TRBV15,19,CATSSRFPTSGGNTDTQYF
TRBJ2-7,TRBV5-1,14,CASSYRTGGFEQYF
TRBJ1-2,TRBV18,15,CASSLVGDSLYGYTF
TRBJ2-3,TRBV12-3/TRBV12-4,13,CASSPPRTDTQYF
TRBJ1-1,TRBV12-3/TRBV12-4,12,CASSRLITEAFF
TRBJ1-6,TRBV18,17,CASSPAGTGSNNSPLHF
TRBJ1-6,TRBV15,14,CATSRDRGRSPLHF
TRBJ2-1,TRBV27,13,CASGLASYNEQFF
TRBJ2-3,TRBV27,12,CASSSYTDTQYF
TRBJ2-1,TRBV3-1/TRBV3-2,15,CASSLGTSGVNEQFF
TRBJ1-4,TRBV21-1,14,CASSKTEGGEKLFF
TRBJ1-2,TRBV12-3/TRBV12-4,12,CASSQTAYGYTF
TRBJ2-1,TRBV6-2/TRBV6-3,14,CASSYFGRDNEQFF
TRBJ1-3,TRBV6-6,14,CASSYEISGNTIYF
TRBJ2-7,TRBV27,13,CASSFGQGYEQYF
TRBJ2-1,TRBV7-2,15,CASSYRSGRRDEQFF
TRBJ2-1,TRBV7-8,16,CASSESSGSWGNEQFF
TRBJ1-1,TRBV21-1,14,CASNLDRGGTEAFF
TRBJ2-6,TRBV5-1,11,CASSETNVLTF